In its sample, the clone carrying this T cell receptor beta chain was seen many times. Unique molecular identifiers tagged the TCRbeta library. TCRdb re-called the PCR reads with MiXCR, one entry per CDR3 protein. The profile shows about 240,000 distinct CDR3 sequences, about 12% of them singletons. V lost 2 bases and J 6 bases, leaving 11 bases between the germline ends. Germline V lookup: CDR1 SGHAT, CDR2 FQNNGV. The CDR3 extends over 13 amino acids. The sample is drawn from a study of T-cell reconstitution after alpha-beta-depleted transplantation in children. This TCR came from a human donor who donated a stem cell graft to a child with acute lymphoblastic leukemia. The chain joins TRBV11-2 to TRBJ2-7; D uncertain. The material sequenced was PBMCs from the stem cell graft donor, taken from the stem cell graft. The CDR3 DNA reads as TGTGCCAGCAGCTTATCCCCATCGCGCGAGCAGTACTTC. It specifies CASSLSPSREQYF.